This T cell receptor (beta chain) was sequenced for a study of T cell responses to AZD1222 COVID-19 vaccine. Comments on this clone: What it binds is not known.

The study's findings and limits: Most donors were white British, females outnumbered males, and clonal diversity was possibly underestimated.

TCRdb's copy holds only in-frame clones and misses some; the assay was immunoSEQ multiplex PCR. In the table there are under 55,000 clones, about 81% of which are singletons. This clonotype originated in an adult in good health. The material sequenced was peripheral blood, taken on day 0 of AZD1222 vaccination.

The CDR3 is CASSYPPGLAANTQYF. CDR3 bases: TGTGCCAGCAGTTACCCCCCGGGACTAGCGGCAAATACGCAGTATTTT. The V call is TRBV6-2 or TRBV6-3, the J call TRBJ2-3; 11 positions agree with TRBD2. J was trimmed by 7 bases and V by 2 bases; bases with no gene match: 8. In germline, CDR1 is MNHEY, CDR2 SVGEGT. The CDR3 consists of 16 residues.